This T cell receptor beta chain was recovered during a study of blood T cell repertoires in COVID-19. CDR3 size: 13 residues. Trimming shortened V by 5 bases and J by 11 bases, and 16 bases separated the two germline ends. Looked up from germline, CDR1 is SEHNR and CDR2 is FQNEAQ (reference sequence). Here immunoSEQ multiplex PCR was the method, and the copy in TCRdb shows in-frame clones only, minus some. The sample shows roughly 81,000 clones, 80% to 90% of them seen only once. The sequencing sample was made of peripheral blood. The TCR was taken from a man older than 75 with active or convalescent COVID-19. The V gene is TRBV7-9, the J gene TRBJ1-3, with unresolved D. CDR3 in DNA: TGTGCCAGCAGCCGAGCCGGGAAGTTCGCCATATATTTT. Translation: CASSRAGKFAIYF.